The 13 T cell receptor beta chains below all came from one sample that was sequenced in a study of control samples from healthy donors and cancer patients. Measured with immunoSEQ multiplex PCR; TCRdb has only the in-frame clones, and not every one. The sample consists of 400,000 to 500,000 clones, 80% to 95% of them appearing once. The sequenced material came from PBMCs. The receptors originated from a man between 35 and 55 years old with head and neck cancer.

J is TRBJ2-2 and V is TRBV2; 9 positions match TRBD2. Unmatched junction bases numbered 3, after V lost 4 bases and J lost 0 bases. Looked up from germline, CDR1 is SNHLY and CDR2 is FYNNEI. The CDR3 sequence is 16 residues long. CDR3 loop: CASSVAGGSNTGELFF. CDR3 DNA: TGTGCCAGCAGTGTCGCGGGGGGGTCGAACACCGGGGAGCTGTTTTTT.

The V gene is TRBV7-2, the J gene TRBJ2-3; TRBD2 matches 12 bases. The CDR3 consists of 18 residues. In germline, CDR1 is SGHTA, CDR2 FQGNSA. V shed 1 base and J 4 bases; nucleotides not matched to a gene: 9. CDR3 nucleotide sequence: TGTGCCAGCAGCTTAGGGGTTCGGCTAGCGGGAGGGCCAGATACGCAGTATTTT. As protein: CASSLGVRLAGGPDTQYF.

The CDR3 loop is CASSQGLGNQPQHF. In DNA form, the CDR3 reads TGTGCCAGCAGCCAGGGGCTCGGCAATCAGCCCCAGCATTTT. The chain is built from TRBV9 and TRBJ1-5; D is perhaps TRBD1 (6 bases). Per the germline V gene, CDR1 is SGDLS and CDR2 is YYNGEE. The CDR3 runs 14 residues. V was cut by 4 bases and J by 2 bases, with 10 bases left in between. Full variable domain (rest looked up from reference TRBV9 and TRBJ1-5): DSGVTQTPKHLITATGQRVTLRCSPRSGDLSVYWYQQSLDQGLQFLIQYYNGEERAKGNILERFSAQQFPDLHSELNLSSLELGDSALYFCASSQGLGNQPQHFGDGTRLSIL.

V gene TRBV5-6 combines with J gene TRBJ1-1; D is ambiguous. Trimming shortened V by 2 bases and J by 7 bases, and 6 bases separated the two germline ends. This CDR3 comprises 11 residues. CDR1 and CDR2 from the germline V gene are SGHDT and YYEEEE. The CDR3 sequence is CASSFGNEAFF. In nucleotides, the CDR3 is TGTGCCAGCAGCTTCGGAAATGAAGCTTTCTTT.

This clone was seen just once. The chain combines TRBV4-1 with TRBJ2-5, with 12 bases aligning to TRBD2. This CDR3 contains 13 residues. CDR1 is MGHRA, CDR2 YSYEKL, per germline. Trimming at V came to 2 bases and at J to 12 bases, leaving 4 bases not matched to a gene. CDR3 coding DNA: TGCGCCAGCAGCCAATTAGGACTAGCGGGAAAGTACTTC. Amino acids: CASSQLGLAGKYF.

V and J are TRBV4-3 and TRBJ2-1, with a tentative D call TRBD2 (5 bases). V was clipped by 2 bases and J by 2 bases, with 13 bases between them. CDR1 and CDR2 (germline): LGHNA, YSLEER. The CDR3 contains 16 residues. The CDR3 nucleotides read TGCGCCAGCAGCCAATCAGCGGTTTGGGCCTACAATGAGCAGTTCTTC. Protein product: CASSQSAVWAYNEQFF.

The chain joins TRBV10-1 to TRBJ2-1; the D gene is possibly TRBD2 (5 bases). The CDR3 has 14 amino acids. V gave up 0 bases and J gave up 12 bases, with 15 bases separating them. Germline loops: CDR1 WNHNN, CDR2 SYGVQD (reference sequence). The CDR3 protein is CASSESSSGMGQFF. DNA of the CDR3: TGCGCCAGCAGTGAGTCGAGTTCGGGGATGGGGCAGTTCTTC.

The rearrangement links TRBV29-1 to TRBJ1-1; possible D gene TRBD1, 6 bases. Germline assignment: CDR1 SQVTM and CDR2 ANQGSEA. V was clipped by 2 bases and J by 3 bases, with 13 bases between them. This CDR3 is built from 14 residues. CDR3 DNA: TGCAGCGTTGAAACAGGGTATATAGACACTGAAGCTTTCTTT. Its translation is CSVETGYIDTEAFF.

V usage is TRBV5-1 and J usage is TRBJ2-3, with D possibly TRBD1 on 6 matching bases. Deletions cut 4 bases from V and 2 bases from J, with 17 bases between. Germline CDR1 SGHRS, CDR2 YFSETQ. The CDR3 is made up of 16 amino acids. The CDR3 bases are TGCGCCAGCAGCAACGGGACAAACTTCGCCACAGATACGCAGTATTTT. The encoded protein is CASSNGTNFATDTQYF. Full variable domain (missing parts from reference TRBV5-1 and TRBJ2-3): KAGVTQTPRYLIKTRGQQVTLSCSPISGHRSVSWYQQTPGQGLQFLFEYFSETQRNKGNFPGRFSGRQFSNSRSEMNVSTLELGDSALYLCASSNGTNFATDTQYFGPGTRLTVL.

On this clone itself: Other DNA sequences of this sample code for an identical CDR3. The genes are TRBV7-9 and TRBJ1-1, with TRBD1 identical over 7 bases. The V gene's germline CDR1 is SEHNR and CDR2 FQNEAQ (reference sequence). J was trimmed by 6 bases and V by 5 bases; bases with no gene match: 3. The CDR3 extends over 12 amino acids. DNA of the CDR3: TGTGCCAGCAGCCCAGGGGGGGCTGAAGCTTTCTTT. It translates to CASSPGGAEAFF.

The rearrangement links TRBV19 to TRBJ1-5, with D tentatively TRBD1 (5 bases). Per germline, CDR1 LNHDA and CDR2 SQIVND (reference sequence). V dropped 2 bases and J dropped 4 bases, with 21 bases sitting between them. The CDR3 has 18 amino acids. As DNA, the CDR3 is TGTGCCAGTAGTATACGTGGGGGGGATACCATGAATAATCAGCCCCAGCATTTT. Its protein product is CASSIRGGDTMNNQPQHF.

This chain links TRBV19 with TRBJ2-5; D not certain. The V end lost 4 bases, the J end lost 2 bases, and 2 bases lay between the germline ends. CDR1 is LNHDA and CDR2 is SQIVND in the germline V gene (reference sequence). The CDR3 extends over 11 amino acids. The CDR3 nucleotides read TGTGCCAGTAGTAGACAAGAGACCCAGTACTTC. Its protein product is CASSRQETQYF. Full variable domain (rest looked up from reference TRBV19 and TRBJ2-5): DGGITQSPKYLFRKEGQNVTLSCEQNLNHDAMYWYRQDPGQGLRLIYYSQIVNDFQKGDIAEGYSVSREKKESFPLTVTSAQKNPTAFYLCASSRQETQYFGPGTRLLVL.

This chain joins TRBV7-9 and TRBJ2-3; 12 nucleotides agree with TRBD2. The V segment lost 1 base and the J segment 8 bases; nucleotides outside the gene matches: 13. The CDR3 length is 18 residues. Per germline, CDR1 SEHNR and CDR2 FQNEAQ (reference sequence). The CDR3 is CASSLVLTSGGPAGTQYF. The CDR3 DNA follows: TGTGCCAGCAGCTTAGTCCTGACTAGCGGGGGTCCGGCGGGTACGCAGTATTTT.